These 5 T cell receptor beta chains were all obtained from the same sample, sequenced in a study of OX40 agonist ivuxolimab in advanced cancers. The repertoire was sequenced with immunoSEQ multiplex PCR; TCRdb's copy has only in-frame clones and lacks some. This sample has 53,000 or so clones, with around 81% found just once. The sample in question was CD4+ or CD8+ T cells sorted from blood, obtained in a trial of the OX40 agonist ivuxolimab. The receptors originated from an adult with an advanced solid tumor such as melanoma, head and neck, liver or kidney cancer.

The gene calls are TRBV7-9 and TRBJ2-7, with D possibly TRBD1 on 7 matching bases. Trimming pared 6 bases from V and 6 bases from J, leaving 21 bases between. The CDR3 extends over 15 amino acids. The germline CDR1 and CDR2 sequences are SEHNR and FQNEAQ (reference sequence). CDR3 protein: CASSFWPGGRGEQYF. The CDR3 region has the DNA TGTGCCAGCAGTTTTTGGCCAGGGGGGCGGGGCGAGCAGTACTTC.

The V call is TRBV7-3, the J call TRBJ2-3; D is undetermined. This CDR3 comprises 14 residues. Germline V gene lookup returns CDR1 SGHTA and CDR2 FQGTGA. Trimming removed 0 bases at V and 6 bases at J, with 10 bases between. For the CDR3, the DNA is TGTGCCAGCAGCTTAACCGGGTCAGGCGATACGCAGTATTTT. It is translated as CASSLTGSGDTQYF.

The chain couples TRBV11-3 to TRBJ2-7; TRBD2 might be the D (7 bases). V lost 5 bases to trimming and J lost 2 bases, with 13 bases between them. CDR3 length: 14 amino acids. CDR1 is SGHNT, CDR2 YENEEA, per germline. CDR3 amino acids: CASSARGRAYEQYF. CDR3 bases: TGTGCCAGCAGCGCGAGGGGGAGGGCCTACGAGCAGTACTTC. The complete variable domain, with remaining parts taken from reference TRBV11-3 and TRBJ2-7, reads EAGVVQSPRYKIIEKKQPVAFWCNPISGHNTLYWYLQNLGQGPELLIRYENEEAVDDSQLPKDRFSAERLKGVDSTLKIQPAELGDSAVYLCASSARGRAYEQYFGPGTRLTVT.

The chain joins TRBV6-5 to TRBJ1-2; no clear D. This CDR3 spans 14 amino acids. Trimming pared 2 bases from V and 8 bases from J, leaving 15 bases between. Per the germline V gene, CDR1 is MNHEY and CDR2 is SVGAGI. CDR3 DNA sequence: TGTGCCAGCAGTTACCCTGGCGGCCTGGGGGGCTACACCTTC. Amino acid sequence: CASSYPGGLGGYTF.

The chain carries TRBV19 and TRBJ1-5; D ambiguous. Trimming left V 5 bases short and J 4 bases short, with 6 bases between. The CDR3 totals 12 residues. Germline V gene data show CDR1 as LNHDA and CDR2 as SQIVND (reference sequence). The chain's CDR3 is CASSGGNQPQHF. The CDR3 DNA is TGTGCCAGTAGTGGCGGAAATCAGCCCCAGCATTTT. Supplemented by reference TRBV19 and TRBJ1-5, the full variable domain reads DGGITQSPKYLFRKEGQNVTLSCEQNLNHDAMYWYRQDPGQGLRLIYYSQIVNDFQKGDIAEGYSVSREKKESFPLTVTSAQKNPTAFYLCASSGGNQPQHFGDGTRLSIL.